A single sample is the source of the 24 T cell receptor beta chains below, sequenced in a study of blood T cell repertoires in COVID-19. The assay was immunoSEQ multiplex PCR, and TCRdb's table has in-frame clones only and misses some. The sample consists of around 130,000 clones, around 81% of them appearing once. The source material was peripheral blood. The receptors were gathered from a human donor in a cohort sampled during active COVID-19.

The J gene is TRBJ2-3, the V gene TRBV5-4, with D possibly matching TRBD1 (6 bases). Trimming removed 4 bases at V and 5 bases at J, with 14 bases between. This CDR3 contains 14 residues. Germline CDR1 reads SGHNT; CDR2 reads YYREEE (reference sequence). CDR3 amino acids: CASSPTTGLDTQYF. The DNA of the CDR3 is TGTGCCAGCAGCCCCACCACAGGGTTAGATACGCAGTATTTT.

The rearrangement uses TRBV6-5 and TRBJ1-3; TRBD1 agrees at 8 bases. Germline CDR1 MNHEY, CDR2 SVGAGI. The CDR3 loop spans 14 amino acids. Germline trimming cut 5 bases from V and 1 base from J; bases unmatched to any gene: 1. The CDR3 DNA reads TGTGCCAGCAGTCAGGGGGCGTCTGGAAACACCATATATTTT. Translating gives CASSQGASGNTIYF.

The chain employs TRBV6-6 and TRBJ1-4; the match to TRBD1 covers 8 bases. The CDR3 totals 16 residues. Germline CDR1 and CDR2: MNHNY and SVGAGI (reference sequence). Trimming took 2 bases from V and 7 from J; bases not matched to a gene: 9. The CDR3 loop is CASSYTGGGSSEKLFF. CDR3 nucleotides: TGTGCCAGCAGTTACACAGGGGGAGGTAGTAGTGAAAAACTGTTTTTT.

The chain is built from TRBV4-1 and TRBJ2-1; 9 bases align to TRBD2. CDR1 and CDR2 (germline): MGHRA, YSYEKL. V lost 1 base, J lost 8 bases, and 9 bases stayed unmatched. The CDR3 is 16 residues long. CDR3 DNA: TGCGCCAGCAGCCAAGGCGCGGGGGGGTTACAAGATGAGCAGTTCTTC. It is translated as CASSQGAGGLQDEQFF.

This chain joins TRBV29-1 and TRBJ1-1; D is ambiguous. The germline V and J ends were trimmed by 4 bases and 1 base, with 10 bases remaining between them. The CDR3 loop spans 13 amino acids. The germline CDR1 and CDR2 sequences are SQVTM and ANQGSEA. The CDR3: CSVVRAQNTEAFF. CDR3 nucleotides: TGCAGCGTTGTTCGAGCCCAGAACACTGAAGCTTTCTTT.

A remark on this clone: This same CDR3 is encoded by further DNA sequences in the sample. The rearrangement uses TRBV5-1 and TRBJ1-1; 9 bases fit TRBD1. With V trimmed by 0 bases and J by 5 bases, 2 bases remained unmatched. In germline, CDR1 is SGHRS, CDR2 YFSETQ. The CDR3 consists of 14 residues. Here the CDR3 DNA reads TGCGCCAGCAGCTTGGGGGACAGGGTAACTGAAGCTTTCTTT. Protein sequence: CASSLGDRVTEAFF.

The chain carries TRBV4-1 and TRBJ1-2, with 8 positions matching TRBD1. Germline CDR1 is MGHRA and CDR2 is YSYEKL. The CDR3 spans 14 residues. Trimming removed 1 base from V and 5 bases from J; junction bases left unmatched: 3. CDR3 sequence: CASSQAGGAYGYTF. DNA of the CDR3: TGCGCCAGCAGCCAAGCAGGGGGCGCGTATGGCTACACCTTC.

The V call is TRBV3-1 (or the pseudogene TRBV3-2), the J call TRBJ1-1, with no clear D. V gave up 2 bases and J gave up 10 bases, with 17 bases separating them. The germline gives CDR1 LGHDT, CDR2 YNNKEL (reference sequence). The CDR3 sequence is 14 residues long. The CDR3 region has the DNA TGTGCCAGCAGCCAAAATACCGGGCCCGGAGGAGCTTTCTTT. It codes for CASSQNTGPGGAFF.

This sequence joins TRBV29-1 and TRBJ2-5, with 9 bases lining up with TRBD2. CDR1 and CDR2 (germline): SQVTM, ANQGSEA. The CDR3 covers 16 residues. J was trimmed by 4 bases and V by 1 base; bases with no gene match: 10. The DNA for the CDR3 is TGCAGCGTTGAAGTTCGCCTAGCGGGGCCTGGAGAGACCCAGTACTTC. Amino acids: CSVEVRLAGPGETQYF.

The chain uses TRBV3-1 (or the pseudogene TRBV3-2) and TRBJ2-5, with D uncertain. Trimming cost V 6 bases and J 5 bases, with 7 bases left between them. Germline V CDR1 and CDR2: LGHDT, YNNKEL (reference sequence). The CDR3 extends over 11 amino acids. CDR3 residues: CASRRSETQYF. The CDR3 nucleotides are TGTGCCAGCAGGCGGTCGGAGACCCAGTACTTC.

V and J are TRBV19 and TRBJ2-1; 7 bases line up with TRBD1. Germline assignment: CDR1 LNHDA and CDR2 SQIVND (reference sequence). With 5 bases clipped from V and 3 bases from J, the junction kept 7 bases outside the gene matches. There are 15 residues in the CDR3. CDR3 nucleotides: TGTGCCAGTAGTCCGACAGGGAATAGCTACAATGAGCAGTTCTTC. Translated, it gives CASSPTGNSYNEQFF.

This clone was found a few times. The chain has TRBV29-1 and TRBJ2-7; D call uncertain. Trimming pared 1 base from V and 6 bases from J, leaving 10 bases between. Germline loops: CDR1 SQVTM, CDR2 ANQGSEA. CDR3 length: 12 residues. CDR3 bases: TGCAGCGTTGAAGGCAGGCCAGGCGAGCAGTACTTC. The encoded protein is CSVEGRPGEQYF.

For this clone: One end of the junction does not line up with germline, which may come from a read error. CDR3 amino acids: CASSFARDRVIF. The CDR3 bases are TGTGCCAGCAGTTTCGCCCGGGACAGGGTCATTTTT. This chain uses TRBV6-6 with TRBJ1-1; 9 nucleotides line up with TRBD1. The V gene's germline CDR1 is MNHNY and CDR2 SVGAGI (reference sequence). This CDR3 spans 12 amino acids.

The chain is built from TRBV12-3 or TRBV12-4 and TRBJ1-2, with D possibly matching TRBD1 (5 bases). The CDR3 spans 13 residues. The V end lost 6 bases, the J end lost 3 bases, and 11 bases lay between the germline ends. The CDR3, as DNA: TGTGCCAGCAGCTTACGGGGGGACTATGGCTACACCTTC. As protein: CASSLRGDYGYTF.

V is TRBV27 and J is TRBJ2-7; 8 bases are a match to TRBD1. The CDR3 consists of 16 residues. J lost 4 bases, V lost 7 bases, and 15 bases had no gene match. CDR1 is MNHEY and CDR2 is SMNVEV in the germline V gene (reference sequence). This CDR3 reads CASNVKGQGLIYEQYF. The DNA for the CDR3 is TGTGCCAGCAATGTTAAAGGACAGGGATTGATATACGAGCAGTACTTC.

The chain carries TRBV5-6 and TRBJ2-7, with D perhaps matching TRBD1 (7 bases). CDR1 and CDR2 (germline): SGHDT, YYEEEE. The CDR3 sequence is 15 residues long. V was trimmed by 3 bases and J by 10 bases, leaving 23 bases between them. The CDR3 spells CASSWVRGAGADQYF. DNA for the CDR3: TGTGCCAGCAGCTGGGTCAGGGGGGCCGGGGCGGACCAGTACTTC.

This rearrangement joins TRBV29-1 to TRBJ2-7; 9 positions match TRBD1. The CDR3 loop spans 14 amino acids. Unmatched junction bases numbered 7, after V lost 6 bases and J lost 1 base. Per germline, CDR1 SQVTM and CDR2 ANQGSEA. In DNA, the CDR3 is TGCAGCGTGGGGGGACAGGGACTATCCTACGAGCAGTACTTC. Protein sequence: CSVGGQGLSYEQYF.

CDR3 nucleotides: TGCACCAGCAGCCAAGATCGAGTGCAGAGGGCTGGGTTTGGAAATTCACCCCTCCACTTT. Its translation: CTSSQDRVQRAGFGNSPLHF. This chain links TRBV1 with TRBJ1-6. TRBV1 is designated a pseudogene. The CDR3 runs 20 residues.

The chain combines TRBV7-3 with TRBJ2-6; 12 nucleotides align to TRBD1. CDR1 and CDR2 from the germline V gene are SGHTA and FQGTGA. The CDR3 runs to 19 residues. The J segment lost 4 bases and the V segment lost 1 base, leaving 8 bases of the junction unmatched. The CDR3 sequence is CASSLRGQGAPAGANVLTF. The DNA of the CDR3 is TGTGCCAGCAGCTTAAGGGGACAGGGGGCGCCGGCCGGGGCCAACGTCCTGACTTTC.

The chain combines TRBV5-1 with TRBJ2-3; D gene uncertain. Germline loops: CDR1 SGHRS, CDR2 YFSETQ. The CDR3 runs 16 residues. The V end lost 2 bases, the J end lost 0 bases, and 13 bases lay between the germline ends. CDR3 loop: CASSFGSATSTDTQYF. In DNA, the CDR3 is TGCGCCAGCAGCTTTGGGTCAGCGACTAGCACAGATACGCAGTATTTT.

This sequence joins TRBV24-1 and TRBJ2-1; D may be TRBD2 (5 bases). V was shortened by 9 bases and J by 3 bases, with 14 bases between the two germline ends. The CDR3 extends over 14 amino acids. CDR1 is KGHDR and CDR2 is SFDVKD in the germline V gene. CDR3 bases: TGTGCCACCTCTGCGGGTTCGGTCTACAATGAGCAGTTCTTC. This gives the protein CATSAGSVYNEQFF.

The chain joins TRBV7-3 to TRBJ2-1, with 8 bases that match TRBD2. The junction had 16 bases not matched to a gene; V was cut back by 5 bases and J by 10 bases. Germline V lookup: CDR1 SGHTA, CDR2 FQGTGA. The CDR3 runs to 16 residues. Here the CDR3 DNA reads TGTGCCAGCAGCCGCCCGGGGGGGCCTTCGTTAGAGGAGCAGTTCTTC. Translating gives CASSRPGGPSLEEQFF.

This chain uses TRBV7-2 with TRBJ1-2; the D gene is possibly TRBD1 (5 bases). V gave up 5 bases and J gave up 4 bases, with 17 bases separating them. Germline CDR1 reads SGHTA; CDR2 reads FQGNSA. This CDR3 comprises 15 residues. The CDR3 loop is CASSLGTGGFYGYTF. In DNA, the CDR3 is TGTGCCAGCAGCCTGGGGACCGGGGGTTTCTATGGCTACACCTTC.

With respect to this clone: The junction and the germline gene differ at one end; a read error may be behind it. The CDR3, as DNA: TGTGCTAGCAGCTTAGCGGGGGGGCCGTGGGAGACCCAGTACTTC. Amino acid sequence: CASSLAGGPWETQYF. This chain uses TRBV7-7 with TRBJ2-5; 11 positions match TRBD2. Germline lookup yields CDR1 SSHAT and CDR2 FNYEAQ (reference sequence). This CDR3 region has 15 residues.